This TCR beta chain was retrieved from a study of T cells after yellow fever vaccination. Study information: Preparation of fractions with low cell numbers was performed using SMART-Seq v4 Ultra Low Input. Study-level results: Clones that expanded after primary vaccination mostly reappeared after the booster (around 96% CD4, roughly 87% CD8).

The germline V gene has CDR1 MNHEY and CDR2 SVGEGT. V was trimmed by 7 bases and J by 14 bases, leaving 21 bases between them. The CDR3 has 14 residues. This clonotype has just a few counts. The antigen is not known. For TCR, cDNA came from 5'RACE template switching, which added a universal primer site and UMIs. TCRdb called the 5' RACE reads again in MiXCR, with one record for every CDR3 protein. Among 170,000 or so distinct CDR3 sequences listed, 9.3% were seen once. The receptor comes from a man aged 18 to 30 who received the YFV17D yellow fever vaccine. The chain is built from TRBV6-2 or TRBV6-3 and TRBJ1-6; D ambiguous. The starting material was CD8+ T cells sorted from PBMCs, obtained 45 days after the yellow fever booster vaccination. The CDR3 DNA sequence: TGTGCCAGCACCCCCGGCAGGCCGAAAAGGACCCTCCACTTT. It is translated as CASTPGRPKRTLHF.